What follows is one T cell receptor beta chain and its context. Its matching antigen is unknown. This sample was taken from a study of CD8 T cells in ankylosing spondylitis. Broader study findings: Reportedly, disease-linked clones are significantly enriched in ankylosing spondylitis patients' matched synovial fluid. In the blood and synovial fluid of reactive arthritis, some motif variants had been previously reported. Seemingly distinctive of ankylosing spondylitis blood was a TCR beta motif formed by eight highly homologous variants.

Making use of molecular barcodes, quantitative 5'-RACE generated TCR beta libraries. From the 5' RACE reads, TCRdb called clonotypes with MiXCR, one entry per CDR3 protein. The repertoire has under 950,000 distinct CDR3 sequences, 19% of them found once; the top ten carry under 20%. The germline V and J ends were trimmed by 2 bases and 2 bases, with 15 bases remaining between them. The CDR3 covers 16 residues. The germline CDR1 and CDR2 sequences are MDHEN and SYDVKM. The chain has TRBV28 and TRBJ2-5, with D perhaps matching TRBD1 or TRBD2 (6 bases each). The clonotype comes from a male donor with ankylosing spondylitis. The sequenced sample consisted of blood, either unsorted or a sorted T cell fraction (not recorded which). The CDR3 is CASSLGGRLLQETQYF. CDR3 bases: TGTGCCAGCAGTTTAGGGGGGCGGCTGCTACAAGAGACCCAGTACTTC.